The rows below give T cell receptor beta chains drawn from one sample of a study of T cell clusters in autoimmune cytopenias. TCRdb reprocessed the multiplex PCR reads, with one entry per CDR3 protein and no DNA. This listing includes fewer than 2,000 distinct CDR3 sequences. Sequenced input: peripheral blood. Receptors were obtained from a human donor with an autoimmune cytopenia or autoimmune hepatitis (not recorded which). Both conserved end residues are part of each CDR3. Clone size appears in some rows only: once, few, many, or a class for an expanded clone.

>TRBJ1-2|TRBV4-2|NA
CASSPGTEGHYTF
>TRBJ1-1|TRBV5-1|NA
CASRPGGNTEAFF
>TRBJ2-2|TRBV12-3/TRBV12-4|NA
CASTSQGNTGELFF
>TRBJ2-7|TRBV5-6|NA
CASSQSPNRDIEEQYF
>TRBJ1-1|TRBV27|medium-sized
CASRQTWGMNTEAFF
>TRBJ2-1|TRBV5-6|medium-sized
CASALKRLAGGYNEQFF
>TRBJ1-5|TRBV27|medium-sized
CASSLRGMGQPQHF
>TRBJ2-1|TRBV20-1|NA
CSANYRGLNEQFF
>TRBJ2-2|TRBV12-3/TRBV12-4|NA
CASSLVSGGGTGELFF
>TRBJ2-7|TRBV7-6|medium-sized
CASSSNGYEQYF
>TRBJ2-7|TRBV29-1|large
CSVAQGPSGEQYF
>TRBJ2-5|TRBV4-1|NA
CASSSYSPRGQETQYF
>TRBJ2-7|TRBV5-6|NA
CASSQEASGGAYYEQYF
>TRBJ2-1|TRBV12-3/TRBV12-4|medium-sized
CASRTLPYNEQFF
>TRBJ2-5|TRBV6-1|medium-sized
CASSEALAGAATRETQYF
>TRBJ1-1|TRBV5-6|NA
CASSLVTGGFDTEAFF
>TRBJ2-5|TRBV6-2/TRBV6-3|NA
CASTSGQGRETQYF
>TRBJ1-5|TRBV18|medium-sized
CASSPDGNQPQHF
>TRBJ1-4|TRBV7-6|medium-sized
CASSKTPQGANEKLFF
>TRBJ2-5|TRBV20-1|NA
CSARDRLAGRETQYF
>TRBJ1-1|TRBV5-1|NA
CASSARAGGIGNTEAFF
>TRBJ1-5|TRBV6-1|NA
CASSHTGRAGNQPQHF
>TRBJ1-5|TRBV6-2/TRBV6-3|medium-sized
CASRHRDVNQPQHF
>TRBJ2-5|TRBV7-6|medium-sized
CASSLAVRETQYF
>TRBJ2-1|TRBV27|NA
CASSEGGAPNERFF
>TRBJ1-2|TRBV14|NA
CAGTPSPLLYGYTF
>TRBJ2-1|TRBV24-1|NA
CATSDPGQGNDNEQFF
>TRBJ2-4|TRBV5-1|NA
CASSLGGVDIQYF
>TRBJ2-3|TRBV20-1|NA
CSASNVGDTQYF
>TRBJ2-2|TRBV9|NA
CASSSGAPGGELFF
>TRBJ2-5|TRBV7-6|medium-sized
CASSLTHQETQYF
>TRBJ1-3|TRBV12-3/TRBV12-4|NA
CASSLSGRGLRNTIYF
>TRBJ2-7|TRBV6-6|medium-sized
CASSYATSGPEQYF
>TRBJ1-1|TRBV19|medium-sized
CASSPPGERAFF
>TRBJ2-2|TRBV7-2|medium-sized
CASSLQGGRGVTGELFF
>TRBJ1-2|TRBV6-1|NA
CASSEVYFYGYTF
>TRBJ1-4|TRBV10-3|NA
CAISESGARTNEKLFF